The 26 T cell receptor beta chains reported below all come from one sample, sequenced in a study of shared clonotypes between healthy human individuals. The table came from immunoSEQ multiplex PCR; TCRdb's copy has only in-frame clones and leaves some out. Of about 480,000 clones in the sample, about three quarters are singletons; the top ten hold roughly an eighth. The sample consisted of PBMCs. Source of these receptors: a woman between 40 and 55 years old in good health. Some clones in this sample may be carry-over from other donors' samples.

This clone appeared once. The genes are TRBV7-3 and TRBJ2-5; no definite D call. Looked up from germline, CDR1 is SGHTA and CDR2 is FQGTGA. The CDR3 totals 16 residues. V was pared by 2 bases and J by 2 bases, with 15 bases between. In DNA, the CDR3 is TGTGCCAGCAGCTTAGTACATTCAGAGATACAAGAGACCCAGTACTTC. It specifies CASSLVHSEIQETQYF.

CDR3 amino acids: CASSFIGYSYNSPLHF. The CDR3 region has the DNA TGTGCCAGCAGTTTTATCGGGTACTCCTATAATTCACCCCTCCACTTT. V is TRBV28 and J is TRBJ1-6; D gene uncertain. The length of the CDR3 is 16 residues. Germline V gene data show CDR1 as MDHEN and CDR2 as SYDVKM. Deletions cut 3 bases from V and 0 bases from J, with 9 bases between. Filled out from reference TRBV28 and TRBJ1-6, the complete variable domain reads DVKVTQSSRYLVKRTGEKVFLECVQDMDHENMFWYRQDPGLGLRLIYFSYDVKMKEKGDIPEGYSVSREKKERFSLILESASTNQTSMYLCASSFIGYSYNSPLHFGNGTRLTVT.

V is TRBV6-1 and J is TRBJ2-6, with D uncertain. CDR3 length: 14 residues. Germline V CDR1 and CDR2: MNHNS, SASEGT. Trimming pared 7 bases from V and 1 base from J, leaving 8 bases between. CDR3 sequence (DNA): TGTGCCAGCACTCTCGAATCTGGGGCCAACGTCCTGACTTTC. Translated, it gives CASTLESGANVLTF.

This clone was counted a single time. This chain connects TRBV7-2 to TRBJ1-1; D remains ambiguous. In germline, CDR1 is SGHTA, CDR2 FQGNSA. The CDR3 consists of 15 residues. The V gene lost 3 bases and the J gene lost 4 bases, with 15 bases spanning the gap. This CDR3 reads CASSLVPGRVTEAFF. The CDR3 DNA follows: TGTGCCAGCAGCTTGGTCCCGGGAAGGGTCACTGAAGCTTTCTTT.

The chain is built from TRBV11-1 and TRBJ1-1; D is undetermined. The V gene's germline CDR1 is SGHAT and CDR2 FQDESV (reference sequence). V gave up 8 bases and J gave up 1 base, with 17 bases separating them. The CDR3 runs to 15 residues. The CDR3 coding sequence is TGTGCCAGCGGGAGGTCGGAGGCCAAGAACACTGAAGCTTTCTTT. Protein product: CASGRSEAKNTEAFF.

The chain joins TRBV27 to TRBJ1-2; 7 nucleotides agree with TRBD1. V shed 5 bases and J 3 bases; nucleotides not matched to a gene: 6. Looked up from germline, CDR1 is MNHEY and CDR2 is SMNVEV (reference sequence). The CDR3 totals 14 residues. The CDR3 reads CASSPRDSYYGYTF. The CDR3, as DNA: TGTGCCAGCAGTCCCAGGGACAGCTACTATGGCTACACCTTC.

V usage is TRBV5-1 and J usage is TRBJ2-1; 12 bases match TRBD1. The CDR3 length is 14 residues. Losses at the gene ends were 3 bases for V and 10 bases for J; bases not matched to a gene: 5. Germline values: CDR1 SGHRS, CDR2 YFSETQ. The CDR3 spells CASSSGQGAGEQFF. DNA for the CDR3: TGCGCCAGCAGCTCGGGACAGGGGGCAGGGGAGCAGTTCTTC.

The chain joins TRBV30 to TRBJ2-4, with D tentatively TRBD1 (6 bases). The ends were cut back, 0 bases at V and 0 bases at J, with 18 bases in the middle. The CDR3 contains 18 residues. The germline gives CDR1 GTSNPN, CDR2 SVGIG (reference sequence). The CDR3 loop reads CAWSVVAGALLAKNIQYF. The CDR3 DNA is TGTGCCTGGAGTGTTGTGGCAGGGGCCCTCTTAGCCAAAAACATTCAGTACTTC. The full variable domain, rest sourced from reference TRBV30 and TRBJ2-4, is SQTIHQWPATLVQPVGSPLSLECTVEGTSNPNLYWYRQAAGRGLQLLFYSVGIGQISSEVPQNLSASRPQDRQFILSSKKLLLSDSGFYLCAWSVVAGALLAKNIQYFGAGTRLSVL.

The chain couples TRBV5-1 to TRBJ1-4; the match to TRBD1 covers 9 bases. The germline CDR1 and CDR2 sequences are SGHRS and YFSETQ. V shed 2 bases and J 8 bases; nucleotides not matched to a gene: 7. This CDR3 spans 15 amino acids. CDR3 sequence: CASSLMGQGGEKLFF. CDR3 nucleotide sequence: TGCGCCAGCAGCTTAATGGGACAGGGAGGGGAAAAACTGTTTTTT.

This rearrangement joins TRBV6-6 to TRBJ2-7; TRBD2 agrees at 10 bases. The CDR3 is 15 residues long. Trimming at V came to 0 bases and at J to 3 bases, leaving 2 bases not matched to a gene. In germline, CDR1 is MNHNY, CDR2 SVGAGI (reference sequence). The CDR3 nucleotides are TGTGCCAGCAGTTACTCGATAGCGGGGGGCTACGAGCAGTACTTC. This encodes CASSYSIAGGYEQYF.

This clone was found a few times. The sample has other DNA sequences that encode this CDR3 too. The rearrangement uses TRBV11-3 and TRBJ2-7; 8 bases agree with TRBD1. The CDR3 runs 14 residues. With 1 base clipped from V and 1 base from J, the junction kept 0 bases outside the gene matches. Germline CDR1 reads SGHNT; CDR2 reads YENEEA. The CDR3 loop is CASSLGDRSYEQYF. In DNA form, the CDR3 reads TGTGCCAGCAGCTTAGGGGACAGGTCCTACGAGCAGTACTTC.

The chain is built from TRBV4-1 and TRBJ2-5, with D hard to call. V was pared by 0 bases and J by 3 bases, with 8 bases between. The CDR3 totals 14 residues. Germline V CDR1 and CDR2: MGHRA, YSYEKL. CDR3 amino acids: CASSQDGTEETQYF. DNA for the CDR3: TGCGCCAGCAGCCAAGATGGAACCGAAGAGACCCAGTACTTC.

The gene calls are TRBV5-4 and TRBJ1-6; 10 nucleotides match TRBD1. Germline-derived CDR1 and CDR2 are SGHNT and YYREEE (reference sequence). J was trimmed by 8 bases and V by 0 bases; bases with no gene match: 2. The CDR3 is 15 amino acids. CDR3 sequence: CASSLAGTGDSPLHF. CDR3 DNA: TGTGCCAGCAGCTTGGCGGGGACAGGGGATTCACCCCTCCACTTT.

This chain links TRBV6-1 with TRBJ2-1; D unclear. Germline-derived CDR1 and CDR2 are MNHNS and SASEGT. The CDR3 is 13 amino acids. The V end lost 1 base, the J end lost 12 bases, and 13 bases lay between the germline ends. CDR3 loop: CASSEVGSVRQFF. Here the CDR3 DNA reads TGTGCCAGCAGTGAAGTGGGGTCAGTGCGGCAGTTCTTC.

The chain uses TRBV19 and TRBJ1-1, with 7 nucleotides matching TRBD1. V lost 3 bases to trimming and J lost 5 bases; unmatched junction nucleotides: 12. The CDR3 runs to 16 residues. Germline V lookup: CDR1 LNHDA, CDR2 SQIVND (reference sequence). This CDR3 reads CASSIFSSGTETEAFF. CDR3 DNA: TGTGCCAGTAGTATCTTCTCATCCGGGACAGAGACTGAAGCTTTCTTT.

The rearrangement joins TRBV20-1 to TRBJ1-2; D unclear. This CDR3 has 11 residues. Trimming removed 6 bases from V and 7 bases from J, with 12 bases in between. CDR1 DFQATT and CDR2 SNEGSKA come from the germline V gene (reference sequence). CDR3 region: CSAGPSGGYTF. The CDR3 nucleotides read TGCAGTGCCGGGCCTAGCGGTGGCTACACCTTC.

The genes are TRBV4-1 and TRBJ2-7; possibly TRBD1 for D (6 bases). Looked up from germline, CDR1 is MGHRA and CDR2 is YSYEKL. The V end was cut by 4 bases, the J end by 4 bases, with 20 bases between. This CDR3 is built from 16 residues. The DNA for the CDR3 is TGCGCCAGCAGCCGAAACCCTGGGACACCCTCGTACGAGCAGTACTTC. This codes for CASSRNPGTPSYEQYF.

This chain uses TRBV4-1 with TRBJ2-7; tentative D call: TRBD2 (6 bases). Germline V gene lookup returns CDR1 MGHRA and CDR2 YSYEKL. The CDR3 is made up of 15 amino acids. V was trimmed by 5 bases and J by 4 bases, leaving 18 bases between them. The CDR3 bases are TGCGCCAGCAGCGTCCCCGGGACTCTTGCTTACGAGCAGTACTTC. Translated, it gives CASSVPGTLAYEQYF.

A remark on this clone: An end of the junction differs from the germline gene, which may be a read error. The V call is TRBV28, the J call TRBJ1-5; D is unresolved. Germline V gives CDR1 MDHEN, CDR2 SYDVKM. The CDR3 has 15 residues. The CDR3 DNA is TGTGCCAGCAGTTTAGGCGGCGTGGAGGATCAGCCCCGGCATTTT. Translating gives CASSLGGVEDQPRHF.

This clone has only one observation. V and J are TRBV18 and TRBJ1-4, with D uncertain. Trimming left V 2 bases short and J 7 bases short, with 14 bases between. The V gene's germline CDR1 is KGHSH and CDR2 LQKENI. This CDR3 spans 15 amino acids. The CDR3 loop is CASSPGRIRSEKLFF. The CDR3 nucleotides read TGTGCCAGCTCACCAGGAAGGATCAGGAGTGAAAAACTGTTTTTT.

The chain carries TRBV18 and TRBJ2-7; maybe TRBD1 (6 bases). This CDR3 has 18 residues. The V and J ends lost 3 bases and 2 bases respectively, with 23 bases between them. Germline V gene lookup returns CDR1 KGHSH and CDR2 LQKENI. The CDR3 DNA follows: TGTGCCAGCTCACCCCTGGCCGTGCATACAGGGCAAACCTACGAGCAGTACTTC. This gives the protein CASSPLAVHTGQTYEQYF.

A word on this clone: A far larger clone is just one base off, so this is likely a read error. The genes are TRBV5-1 and TRBJ1-1; D gene uncertain. Germline values: CDR1 SGHRS, CDR2 YFSETQ. The CDR3 runs 14 residues. The chain's CDR3 is CASGLGGMNTEAFF. CDR3 sequence (DNA): TGCGCCAGCGGCTTGGGCGGAATGAACACTGAAGCTTTCTTT.

Notes on this clone: Germline and junction disagree at one end, which may indicate a read error. Within the sample, other DNA sequences also encode this same CDR3. J is TRBJ2-2 and V is TRBV18, with 13 bases matching TRBD2. Germline V gives CDR1 KGHSH, CDR2 LQKENI. There are 17 residues in the CDR3. The CDR3 loop reads CASSPLGLAGDTGELFF. CDR3 DNA sequence: TGTGCTAGCTCACCATTAGGACTAGCGGGAGACACCGGGGAGCTGTTTTTT. Complete variable domain (other parts from reference TRBV18 and TRBJ2-2): NAGVMQNPRHLVRRRGQEARLRCSPMKGHSHVYWYRQLPEEGLKFMVYLQKENIIDESGMPKERFSAEFPKEGPSILRIQQVVRGDSAAYFCASSPLGLAGDTGELFFGEGSRLTVL.

Regarding this clone: This sample also contains other DNA sequences that code for the same CDR3. The rearrangement links TRBV5-1 to TRBJ2-2, with 8 bases aligning to TRBD1. Germline values: CDR1 SGHRS, CDR2 YFSETQ. This CDR3 is built from 15 residues. Germline trimming cut 4 bases from V and 5 bases from J; bases unmatched to any gene: 7. CDR3 bases: TGCGCCAGCAGCCCGGACAGGGTAGGGACCGGGGAGCTGTTTTTT. Residues: CASSPDRVGTGELFF.

This clone was counted once. The chain is built from TRBV7-8 and TRBJ2-7, with D maybe TRBD1 (6 bases). Trimming took off 5 bases at V and 6 bases at J, with 23 bases between the two ends. This CDR3 region has 16 residues. CDR1 SGHVS and CDR2 FQNEAQ come from the germline V gene. CDR3 DNA sequence: TGTGCCAGCAGCCACGCCCGGGACACAAGAGGCCTCGAGCAGTACTTC. Encoded protein: CASSHARDTRGLEQYF.

V usage is TRBV18 and J usage is TRBJ2-1; D is unclear. CDR3 length: 13 residues. With 0 bases removed from V and 15 bases from J, the gap between germline ends came to 15 bases. Per the germline V gene, CDR1 is KGHSH and CDR2 is LQKENI. The CDR3 DNA reads TGTGCCAGCTCACCACCGGGATTGGATTGGTCGTTCTTC. Its protein product is CASSPPGLDWSFF. Based on the CDR3 plus reference TRBV18 and TRBJ2-1, the full variable domain is NAGVMQNPRHLVRRRGQEARLRCSPMKGHSHVYWYRQLPEEGLKFMVYLQKENIIDESGMPKERFSAEFPKEGPSILRIQQVVRGDSAAYFCASSPPGLDWSFFGPGTRLTVL.